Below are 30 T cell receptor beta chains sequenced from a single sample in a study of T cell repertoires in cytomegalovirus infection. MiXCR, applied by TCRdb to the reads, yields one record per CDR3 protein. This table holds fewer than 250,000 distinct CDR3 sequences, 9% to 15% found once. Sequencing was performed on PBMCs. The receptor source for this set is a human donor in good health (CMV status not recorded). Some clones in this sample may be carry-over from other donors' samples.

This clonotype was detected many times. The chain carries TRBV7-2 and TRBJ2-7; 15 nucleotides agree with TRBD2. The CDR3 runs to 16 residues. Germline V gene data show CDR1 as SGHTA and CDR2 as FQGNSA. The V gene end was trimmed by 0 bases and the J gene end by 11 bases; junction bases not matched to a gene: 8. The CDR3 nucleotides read TGTGCCAGCAGCTTAGCGCCGGGACTAGCGGGAGGAGGCGAGTACTTC. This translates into CASSLAPGLAGGGEYF.

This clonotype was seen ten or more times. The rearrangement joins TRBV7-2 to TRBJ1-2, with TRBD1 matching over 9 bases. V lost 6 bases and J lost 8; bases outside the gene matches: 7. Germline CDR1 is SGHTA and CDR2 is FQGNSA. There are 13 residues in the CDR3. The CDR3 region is CASSSGTGRGYTF. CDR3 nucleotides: TGTGCCAGCAGTTCCGGGACAGGGAGAGGCTACACCTTC.

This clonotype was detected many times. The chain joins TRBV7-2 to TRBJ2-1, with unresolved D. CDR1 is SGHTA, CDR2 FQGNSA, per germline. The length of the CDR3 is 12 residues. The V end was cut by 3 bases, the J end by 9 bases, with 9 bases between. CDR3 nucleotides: TGTGCCAGCAGCTTTGACGGCCCTGAGCAGTTCTTC. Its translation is CASSFDGPEQFF.

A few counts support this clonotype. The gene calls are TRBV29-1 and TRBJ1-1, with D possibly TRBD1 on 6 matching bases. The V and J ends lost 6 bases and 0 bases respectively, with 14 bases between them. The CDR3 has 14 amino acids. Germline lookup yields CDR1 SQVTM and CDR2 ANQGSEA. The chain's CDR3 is CSVSMTGMNTEAFF. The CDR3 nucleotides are TGCAGCGTCTCAATGACAGGCATGAACACTGAAGCTTTCTTT. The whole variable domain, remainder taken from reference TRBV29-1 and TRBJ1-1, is SAVISQKPSRDICQRGTSLTIQCQVDSQVTMMFWYRQQPGQSLTLIATANQGSEATYESGFVIDKFPISRPNLTFSTLTVSNMSPEDSSIYLCSVSMTGMNTEAFFGQGTRLTVV.

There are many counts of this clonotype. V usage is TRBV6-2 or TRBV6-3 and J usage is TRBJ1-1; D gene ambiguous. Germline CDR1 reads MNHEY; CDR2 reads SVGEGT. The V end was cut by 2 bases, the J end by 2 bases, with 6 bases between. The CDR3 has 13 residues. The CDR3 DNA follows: TGTGCCAGCAGTTACATGACAAACACTGAAGCTTTCTTT. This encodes CASSYMTNTEAFF.

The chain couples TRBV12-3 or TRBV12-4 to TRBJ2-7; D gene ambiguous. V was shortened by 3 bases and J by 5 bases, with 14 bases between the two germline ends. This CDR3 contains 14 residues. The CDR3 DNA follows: TGTGCCAGCAGTTTTACGCAAACCCCCGACGAGCAGTACTTC. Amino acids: CASSFTQTPDEQYF.

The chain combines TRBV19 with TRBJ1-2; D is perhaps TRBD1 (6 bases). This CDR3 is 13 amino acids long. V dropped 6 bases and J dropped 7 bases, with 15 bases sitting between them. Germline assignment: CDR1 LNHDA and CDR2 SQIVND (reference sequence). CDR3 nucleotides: TGTGCCAGTAGCCCATCTGGACAGCGTGGCTACACCTTC. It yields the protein CASSPSGQRGYTF.

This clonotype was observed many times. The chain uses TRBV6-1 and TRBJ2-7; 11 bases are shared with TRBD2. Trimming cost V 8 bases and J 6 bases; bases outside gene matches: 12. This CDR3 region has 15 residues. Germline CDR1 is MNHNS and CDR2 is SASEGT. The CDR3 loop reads CASGELTSGSSEQYF. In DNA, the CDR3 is TGTGCCAGCGGAGAATTAACTAGCGGGAGTTCCGAGCAGTACTTC.

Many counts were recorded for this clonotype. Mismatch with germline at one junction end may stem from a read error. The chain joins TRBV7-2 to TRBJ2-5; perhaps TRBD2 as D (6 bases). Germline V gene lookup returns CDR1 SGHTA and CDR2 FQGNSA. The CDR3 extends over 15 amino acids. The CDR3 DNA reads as TGTGCCAGCAGCGTAGCTTCGGGGGTCCAAGAGACCCAGTACTTC. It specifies CASSVASGVQETQYF.

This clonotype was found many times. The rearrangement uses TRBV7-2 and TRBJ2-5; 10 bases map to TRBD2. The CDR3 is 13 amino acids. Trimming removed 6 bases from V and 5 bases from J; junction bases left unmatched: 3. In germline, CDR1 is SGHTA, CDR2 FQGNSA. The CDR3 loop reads CASRRGLAETQYF. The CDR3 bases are TGTGCCAGCAGGAGGGGACTAGCGGAGACCCAGTACTTC. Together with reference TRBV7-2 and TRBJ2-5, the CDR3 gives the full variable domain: GAGVSQSPSNKVTEKGKDVELRCDPISGHTALYWYRQSLGQGLEFLIYFQGNSAPDKSGLPSDRFSAERTGGSVSTLTIQRTQQEDSAVYLCASRRGLAETQYFGPGTRLLVL.

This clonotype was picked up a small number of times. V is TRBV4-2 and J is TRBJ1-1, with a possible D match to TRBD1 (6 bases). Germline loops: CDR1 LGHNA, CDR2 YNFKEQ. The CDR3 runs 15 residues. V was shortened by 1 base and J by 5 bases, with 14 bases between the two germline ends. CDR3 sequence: CASSQASGVRTEAFF. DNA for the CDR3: TGTGCCAGCAGCCAAGCCTCAGGGGTAAGGACTGAAGCTTTCTTT.

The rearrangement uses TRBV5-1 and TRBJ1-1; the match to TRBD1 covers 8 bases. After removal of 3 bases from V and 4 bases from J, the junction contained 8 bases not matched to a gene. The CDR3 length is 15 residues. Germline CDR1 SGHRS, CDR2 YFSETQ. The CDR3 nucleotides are TGCGCCAGCAGCTCAACGACAGGGGTGGGCACTGAAGCTTTCTTT. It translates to CASSSTTGVGTEAFF.

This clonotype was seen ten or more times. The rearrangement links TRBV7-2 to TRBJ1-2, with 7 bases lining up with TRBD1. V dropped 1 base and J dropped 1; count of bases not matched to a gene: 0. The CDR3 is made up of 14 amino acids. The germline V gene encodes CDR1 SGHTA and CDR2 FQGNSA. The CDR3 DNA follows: TGTGCCAGCAGCTTAGGGGACAGTAACTATGGCTACACCTTC. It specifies CASSLGDSNYGYTF. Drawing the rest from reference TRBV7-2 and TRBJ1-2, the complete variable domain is GAGVSQSPSNKVTEKGKDVELRCDPISGHTALYWYRQSLGQGLEFLIYFQGNSAPDKSGLPSDRFSAERTGGSVSTLTIQRTQQEDSAVYLCASSLGDSNYGYTFGSGTRLTVV.

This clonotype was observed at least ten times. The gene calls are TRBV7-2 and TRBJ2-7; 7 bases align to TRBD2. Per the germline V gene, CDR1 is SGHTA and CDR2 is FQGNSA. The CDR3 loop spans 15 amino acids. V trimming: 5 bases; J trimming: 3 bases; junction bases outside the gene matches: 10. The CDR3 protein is CASSPSQGGHYEQYF. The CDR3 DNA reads TGTGCCAGCAGCCCGTCCCAGGGAGGGCACTACGAGCAGTACTTC.

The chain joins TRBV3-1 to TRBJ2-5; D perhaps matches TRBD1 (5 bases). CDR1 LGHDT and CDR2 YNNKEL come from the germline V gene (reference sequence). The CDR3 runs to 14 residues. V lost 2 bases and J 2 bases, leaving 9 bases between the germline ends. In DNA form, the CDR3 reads TGTGCCAGCAGCCAAAATCAGGGACAAGAGACCCAGTACTTC. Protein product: CASSQNQGQETQYF.

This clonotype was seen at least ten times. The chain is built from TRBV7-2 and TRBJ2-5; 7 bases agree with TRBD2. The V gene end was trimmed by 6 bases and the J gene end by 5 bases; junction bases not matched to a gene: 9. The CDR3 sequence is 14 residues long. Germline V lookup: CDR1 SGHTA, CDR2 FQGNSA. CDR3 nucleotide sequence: TGTGCCAGCAGTGGGACTACGGGACCGGAGACCCAGTACTTC. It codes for CASSGTTGPETQYF.

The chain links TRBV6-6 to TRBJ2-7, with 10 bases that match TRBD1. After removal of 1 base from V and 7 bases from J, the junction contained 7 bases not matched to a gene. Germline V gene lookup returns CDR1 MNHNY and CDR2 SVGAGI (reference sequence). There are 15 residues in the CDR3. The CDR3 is CASSYLRTGGEEQYF. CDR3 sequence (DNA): TGTGCCAGCAGTTACTTGCGGACAGGGGGGGAGGAGCAGTACTTC.

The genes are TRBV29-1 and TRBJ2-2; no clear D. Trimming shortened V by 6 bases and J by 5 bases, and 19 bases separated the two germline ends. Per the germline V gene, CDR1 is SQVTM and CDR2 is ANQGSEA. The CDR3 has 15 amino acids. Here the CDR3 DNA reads TGCAGCGTCACTGACATGGGAATAAGTACCGGGGAGCTGTTTTTT. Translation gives CSVTDMGISTGELFF.

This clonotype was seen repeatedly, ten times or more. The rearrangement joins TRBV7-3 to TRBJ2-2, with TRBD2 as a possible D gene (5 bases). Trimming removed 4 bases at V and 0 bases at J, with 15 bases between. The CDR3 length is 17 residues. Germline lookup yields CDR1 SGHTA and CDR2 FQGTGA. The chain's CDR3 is CASSSQPSGANTGELFF. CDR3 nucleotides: TGTGCCAGCAGCTCACAACCAAGCGGAGCGAACACCGGGGAGCTGTTTTTT.

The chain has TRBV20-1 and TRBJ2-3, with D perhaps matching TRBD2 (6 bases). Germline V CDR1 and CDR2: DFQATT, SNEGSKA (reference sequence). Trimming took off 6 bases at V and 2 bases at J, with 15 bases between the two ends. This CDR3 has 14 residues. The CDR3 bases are TGCAGTGCGAACCGGGGAGGATCCACAGATACGCAGTATTTT. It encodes CSANRGGSTDTQYF.

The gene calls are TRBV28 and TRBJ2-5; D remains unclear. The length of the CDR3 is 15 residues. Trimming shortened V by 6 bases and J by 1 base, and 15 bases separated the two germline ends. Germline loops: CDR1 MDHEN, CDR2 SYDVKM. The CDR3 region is CASSYGPESQETQYF. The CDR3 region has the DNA TGTGCCAGCAGCTACGGACCGGAGTCCCAAGAGACCCAGTACTTC.

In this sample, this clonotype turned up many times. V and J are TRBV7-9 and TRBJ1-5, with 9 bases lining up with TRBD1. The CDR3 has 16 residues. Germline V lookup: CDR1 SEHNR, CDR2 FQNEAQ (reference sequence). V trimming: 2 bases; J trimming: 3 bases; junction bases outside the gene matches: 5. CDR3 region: CASSLSGQGNNQPQHF. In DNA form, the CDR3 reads TGTGCCAGCAGCTTAAGCGGACAGGGGAACAATCAGCCCCAGCATTTT. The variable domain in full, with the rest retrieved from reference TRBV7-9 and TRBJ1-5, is DTGVSQNPRHKITKRGQNVTFRCDPISEHNRLYWYRQTLGQGPEFLTYFQNEAQLEKSRLLSDRFSAERPKGSFSTLEIQRTEQGDSAMYLCASSLSGQGNNQPQHFGDGTRLSIL.

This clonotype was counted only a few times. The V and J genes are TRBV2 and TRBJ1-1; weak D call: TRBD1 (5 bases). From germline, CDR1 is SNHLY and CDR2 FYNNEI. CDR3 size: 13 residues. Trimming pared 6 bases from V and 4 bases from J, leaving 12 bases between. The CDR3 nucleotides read TGTGCCAGCAGGGGGGGTTTGGGCACTGAAGCTTTCTTT. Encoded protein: CASRGGLGTEAFF.

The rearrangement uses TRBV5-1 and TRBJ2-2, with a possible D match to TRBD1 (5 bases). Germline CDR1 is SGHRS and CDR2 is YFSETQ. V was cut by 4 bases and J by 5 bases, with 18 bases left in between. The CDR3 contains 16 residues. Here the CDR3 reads CASSPGPRTQTGELFF. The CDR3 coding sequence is TGCGCCAGCAGCCCCGGGCCGAGGACACAAACCGGGGAGCTGTTTTTT. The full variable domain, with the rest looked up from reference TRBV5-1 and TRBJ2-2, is KAGVTQTPRYLIKTRGQQVTLSCSPISGHRSVSWYQQTPGQGLQFLFEYFSETQRNKGNFPGRFSGRQFSNSRSEMNVSTLELGDSALYLCASSPGPRTQTGELFFGEGSRLTVL.

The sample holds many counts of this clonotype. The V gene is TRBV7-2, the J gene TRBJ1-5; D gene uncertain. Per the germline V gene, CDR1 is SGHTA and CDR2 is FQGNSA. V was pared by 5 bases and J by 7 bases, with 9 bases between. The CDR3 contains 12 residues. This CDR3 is CASSRKDQPQHF. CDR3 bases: TGTGCCAGCAGCAGGAAAGACCAGCCCCAGCATTTT.

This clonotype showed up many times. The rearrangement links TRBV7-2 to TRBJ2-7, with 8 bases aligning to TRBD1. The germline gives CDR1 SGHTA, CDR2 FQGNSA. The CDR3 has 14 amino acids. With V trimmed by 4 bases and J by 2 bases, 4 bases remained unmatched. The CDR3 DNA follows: TGTGCCAGCAGCTCCCGGACAGGGCCCTACGAGCAGTACTTC. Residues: CASSSRTGPYEQYF.

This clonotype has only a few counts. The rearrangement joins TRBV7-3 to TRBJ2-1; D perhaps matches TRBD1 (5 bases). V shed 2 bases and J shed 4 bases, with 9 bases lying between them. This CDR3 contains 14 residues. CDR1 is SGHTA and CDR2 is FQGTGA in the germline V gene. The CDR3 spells CASSLVDRYNEQFF. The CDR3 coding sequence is TGTGCCAGCAGCTTAGTCGACAGATACAATGAGCAGTTCTTC. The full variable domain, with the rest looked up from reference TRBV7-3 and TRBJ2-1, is GAGVSQTPSNKVTEKGKYVELRCDPISGHTALYWYRQSLGQGPEFLIYFQGTGAADDSGLPNDRFFAVRPEGSVSTLKIQRTERGDSAVYLCASSLVDRYNEQFFGPGTRLTVL.

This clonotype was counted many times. In nucleotides, the CDR3 is TGTGCCAAACAGGGGGTACGGACTGAAGCTTTCTTT. Amino acids: CAKQGVRTEAFF. The chain has TRBV12-3 or TRBV12-4 and TRBJ1-1; 8 bases map to TRBD1. This CDR3 comprises 12 residues. V was pared by 10 bases and J by 5 bases, with 6 bases of the junction left unmatched.

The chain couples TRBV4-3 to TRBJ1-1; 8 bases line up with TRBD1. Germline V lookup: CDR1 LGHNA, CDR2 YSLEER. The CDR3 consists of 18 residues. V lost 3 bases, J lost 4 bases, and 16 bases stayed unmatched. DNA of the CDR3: TGCGCCAGCAGCCAGCAATTCAAGGCAGGGGGCGGAGGCACTGAAGCTTTCTTT. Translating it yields CASSQQFKAGGGGTEAFF.

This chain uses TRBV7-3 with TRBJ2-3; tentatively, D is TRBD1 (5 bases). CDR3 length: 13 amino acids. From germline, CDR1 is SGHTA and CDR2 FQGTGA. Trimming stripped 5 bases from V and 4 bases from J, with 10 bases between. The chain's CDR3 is CASSPGMPDTQYF. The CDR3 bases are TGTGCCAGCAGCCCAGGGATGCCAGATACGCAGTATTTT.